This T cell receptor beta chain originates from a study of high-grade serous ovarian cancer treatment subgroups. The wider study: Mean per sample: about 14,000 reads, more than 6,500 unique TCR beta rearrangements. The study, taken as a whole, reports: Clonal relatedness tracked neoantigen level, and by trend copy number and mutation load. Different patients shared almost no repertoire; same-patient tumors shared about 0.11 to 0.79.

V lost 0 bases and J lost 2, with 11 bases in between. This CDR3 has 15 residues. Germline CDR1 is GTSNPN and CDR2 is SVGIG (reference sequence). The tumor samples were collected prior to definitive surgery or chemotherapy. On this clone itself: Antigen: not known.

Only in-frame clones appear in the TCRdb table, and some are missing; sequencing was by immunoSEQ multiplex PCR. Of roughly 20,000 clones listed, roughly four fifths are singletons. The chain has TRBV30 and TRBJ1-3, with D maybe TRBD1 (5 bases). Input material: tumor tissue. The sequence derives from a human donor with high-grade serous ovarian cancer. DNA for the CDR3: TGTGCCTGGAGTGTAGGGGCAGGGCCTGGAAACACCATATATTTT. It encodes CAWSVGAGPGNTIYF. Full variable domain (rest looked up from reference TRBV30 and TRBJ1-3): SQTIHQWPATLVQPVGSPLSLECTVEGTSNPNLYWYRQAAGRGLQLLFYSVGIGQISSEVPQNLSASRPQDRQFILSSKKLLLSDSGFYLCAWSVGAGPGNTIYFGEGSWLTVV.